This TCR beta chain was recorded in a study of hypomethylating agent response in myelodysplastic syndrome. About the study: Non-responders met neither complete response nor hematologic improvement criteria, which defined response.

TCRdb's copy holds only in-frame clones and misses some; the assay was immunoSEQ multiplex PCR. The sample comprises approximately 3,100 clones, roughly 77% of which are singletons, and approximately 12% rests with the top ten. In regard to this clone: Its target is unknown.

The V and J ends lost 5 bases and 7 bases, in that order; junction bases with no gene match: 8. In germline, CDR1 is SEHNR, CDR2 FQNEAQ (reference sequence). The CDR3 has 15 amino acids. Whole-study results and caveats: Non-responders showed more contracted clonotypes post-treatment, while responders showed more novel ones.

The starting material was bone marrow, obtained before or after starting hypomethylating agent treatment for myelodysplastic syndrome (not recorded which). V and J are TRBV7-9 and TRBJ1-6; 7 bases are a match to TRBD1. The sequence derives from a human donor with myelodysplastic syndrome. The CDR3 here is CASSPPVGGNSPLHF. In nucleotides, the CDR3 is TGTGCCAGCAGCCCCCCGGTAGGGGGCAATTCACCCCTCCACTTT.